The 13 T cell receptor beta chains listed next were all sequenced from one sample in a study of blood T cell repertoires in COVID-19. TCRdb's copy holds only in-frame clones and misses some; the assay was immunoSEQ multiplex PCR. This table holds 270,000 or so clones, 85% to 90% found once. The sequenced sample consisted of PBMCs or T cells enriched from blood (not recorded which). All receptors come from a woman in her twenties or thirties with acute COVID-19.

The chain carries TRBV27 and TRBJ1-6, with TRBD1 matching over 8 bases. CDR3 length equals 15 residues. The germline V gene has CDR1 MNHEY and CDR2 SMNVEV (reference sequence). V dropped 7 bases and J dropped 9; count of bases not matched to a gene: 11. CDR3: CASTTGQGIVSPLHF. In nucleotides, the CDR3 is TGTGCCAGCACTACCGGACAGGGAATTGTTTCACCCCTCCACTTT.

The CDR3 spells CASTLGTGSPETQYF. The DNA for the CDR3 is TGTGCCAGCACCCTCGGAACAGGGTCCCCAGAGACCCAGTACTTC. V is TRBV28 and J is TRBJ2-5, with D perhaps TRBD1 (6 bases). The CDR3 totals 15 residues. Trimming stripped 7 bases from V and 4 bases from J, with 19 bases between. Germline CDR1 reads MDHEN; CDR2 reads SYDVKM. Full variable domain (outside the CDR3, taken from reference TRBV28 and TRBJ2-5): DVKVTQSSRYLVKRTGEKVFLECVQDMDHENMFWYRQDPGLGLRLIYFSYDVKMKEKGDIPEGYSVSREKKERFSLILESASTNQTSMYLCASTLGTGSPETQYFGPGTRLLVL.

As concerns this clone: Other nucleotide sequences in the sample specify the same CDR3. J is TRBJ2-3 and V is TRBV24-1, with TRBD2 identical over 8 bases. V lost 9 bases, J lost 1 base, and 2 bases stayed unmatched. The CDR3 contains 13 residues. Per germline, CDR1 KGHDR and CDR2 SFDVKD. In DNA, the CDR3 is TGTGCCACCTCGCGGGGGGGCACAGATACGCAGTATTTT. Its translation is CATSRGGTDTQYF.

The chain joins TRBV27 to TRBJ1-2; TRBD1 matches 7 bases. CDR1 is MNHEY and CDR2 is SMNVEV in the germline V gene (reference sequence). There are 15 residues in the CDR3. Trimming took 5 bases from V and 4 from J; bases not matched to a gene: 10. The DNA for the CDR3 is TGTGCCAGCAGTAGACAGGGCCATCCTCCCTATGGCTACACCTTC. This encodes CASSRQGHPPYGYTF.

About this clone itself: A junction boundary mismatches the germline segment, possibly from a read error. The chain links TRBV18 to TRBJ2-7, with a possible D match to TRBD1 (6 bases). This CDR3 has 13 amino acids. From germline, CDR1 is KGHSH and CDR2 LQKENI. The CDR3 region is CASTPPGADEQYF. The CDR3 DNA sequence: TGTGCCAGCACACCACCAGGGGCGGACGAGCAGTACTTC. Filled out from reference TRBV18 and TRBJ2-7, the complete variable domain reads NAGVMQNPRHLVRRRGQEARLRCSPMKGHSHVYWYRQLPEEGLKFMVYLQKENIIDESGMPKERFSAEFPKEGPSILRIQQVVRGDSAAYFCASTPPGADEQYFGPGTRLTVT.

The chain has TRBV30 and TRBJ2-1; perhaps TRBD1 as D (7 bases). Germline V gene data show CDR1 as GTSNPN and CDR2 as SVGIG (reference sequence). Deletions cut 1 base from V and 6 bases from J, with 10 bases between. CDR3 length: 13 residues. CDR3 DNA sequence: TGTGCCTGGAGTGGCCAGGGGGGCAATGAGCAGTTCTTC. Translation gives CAWSGQGGNEQFF.

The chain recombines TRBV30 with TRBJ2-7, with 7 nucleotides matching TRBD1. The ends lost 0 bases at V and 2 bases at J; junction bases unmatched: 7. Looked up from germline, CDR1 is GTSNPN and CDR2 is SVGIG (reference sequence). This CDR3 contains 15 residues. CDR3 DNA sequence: TGTGCCTGGAGTGTACGTCGAGACAGGGCCTACGAGCAGTACTTC. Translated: CAWSVRRDRAYEQYF.

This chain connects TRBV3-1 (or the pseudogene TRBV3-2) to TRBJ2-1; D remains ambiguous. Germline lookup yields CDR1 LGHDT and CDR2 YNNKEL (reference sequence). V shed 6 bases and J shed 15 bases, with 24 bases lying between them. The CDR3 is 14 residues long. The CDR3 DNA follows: TGTGCCAGCAGTCCCACCAGTAACCCTCAATTGCTGTTCTTC. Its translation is CASSPTSNPQLLFF.

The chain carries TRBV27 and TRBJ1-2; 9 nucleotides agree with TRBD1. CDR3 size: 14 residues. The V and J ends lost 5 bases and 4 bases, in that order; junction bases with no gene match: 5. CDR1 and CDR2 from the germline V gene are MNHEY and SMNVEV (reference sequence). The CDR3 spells CASSRTGEVYGYTF. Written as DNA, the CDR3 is TGTGCCAGCAGTCGGACAGGGGAGGTCTATGGCTACACCTTC.

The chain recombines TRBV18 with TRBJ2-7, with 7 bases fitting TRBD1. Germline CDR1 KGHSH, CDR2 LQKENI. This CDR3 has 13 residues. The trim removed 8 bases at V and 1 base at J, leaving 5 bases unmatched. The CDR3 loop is CASGRTGSYEQYF. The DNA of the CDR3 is TGTGCCAGCGGCCGGACAGGTTCCTACGAGCAGTACTTC.

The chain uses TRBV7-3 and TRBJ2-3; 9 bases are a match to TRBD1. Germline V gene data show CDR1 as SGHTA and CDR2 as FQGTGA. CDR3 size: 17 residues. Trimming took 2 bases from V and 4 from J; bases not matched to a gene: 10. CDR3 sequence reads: CASSLGGTGLIPDTQYF. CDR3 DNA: TGTGCCAGCAGCTTAGGTGGGACAGGGCTTATTCCAGATACGCAGTATTTT.

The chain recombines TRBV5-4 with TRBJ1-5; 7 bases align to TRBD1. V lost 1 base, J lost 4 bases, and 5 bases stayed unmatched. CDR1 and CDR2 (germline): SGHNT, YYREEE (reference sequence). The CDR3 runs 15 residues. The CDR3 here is CASSLQDRPNQPQHF. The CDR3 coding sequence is TGTGCCAGCAGCTTGCAGGACAGGCCTAATCAGCCCCAGCATTTT.

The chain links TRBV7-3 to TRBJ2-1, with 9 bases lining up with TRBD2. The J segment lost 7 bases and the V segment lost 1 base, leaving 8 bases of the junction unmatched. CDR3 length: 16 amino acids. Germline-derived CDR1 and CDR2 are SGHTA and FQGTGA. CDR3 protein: CASSLMAGGPGNEQFF. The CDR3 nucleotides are TGTGCCAGCAGCTTAATGGCGGGAGGGCCCGGGAATGAGCAGTTCTTC. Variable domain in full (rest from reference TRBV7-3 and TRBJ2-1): GAGVSQTPSNKVTEKGKYVELRCDPISGHTALYWYRQSLGQGPEFLIYFQGTGAADDSGLPNDRFFAVRPEGSVSTLKIQRTERGDSAVYLCASSLMAGGPGNEQFFGPGTRLTVL.